Below are 23 T cell receptor beta chains sequenced from a single sample in a study of regulatory T cells in long-lasting Graves disease. The time point is: persistent/refractory GD, antithyroid drugs over 5 years with positive TRAb. RNA isolated from PBMCs was used to make the TCR library. Libraries of TCR beta came from iRepertoire HTBI primers plus Arm-PCR of CDR3 regions. TCRdb called the multiplex PCR reads again in MiXCR, with one record for every CDR3 protein. The profile shows 300,000 to 400,000 distinct CDR3 sequences, about 20% of them singletons. This sample comprised peripheral blood mononuclear cells (PBMCs), obtained when the disease was refractory, from a patient treated with antithyroid drugs. These receptors all come from a female donor with Graves disease.

CDR3 bases: TGTGCCAGCAGTTTCGGGGTAGTTTCTAACTATGGCTACACCTTC. This encodes CASSFGVVSNYGYTF. J is TRBJ1-2 and V is TRBV12-3 or TRBV12-4; D ambiguous. Trimming took 3 bases from V and 0 from J, leaving 11 bases between them. CDR3 size: 15 residues.

This clonotype turned up a few times. V is TRBV6-5 and J is TRBJ1-5; TRBD1 might be the D (5 bases). In germline, CDR1 is MNHEY, CDR2 SVGAGI. CDR3 length: 17 residues. V lost 2 bases and J 3 bases, leaving 17 bases between the germline ends. DNA of the CDR3: TGTGCCAGCAGTTACACAATCGACGGGGGTGTCAATCAGCCCCAGCATTTT. It is translated as CASSYTIDGGVNQPQHF.

The chain employs TRBV6-2 or TRBV6-3 and TRBJ2-7; tentatively, D is TRBD1 (5 bases). Trimming removed 8 bases at V and 0 bases at J, with 11 bases between. The CDR3 covers 13 residues. Germline CDR1 reads MNHEY; CDR2 reads SVGEGT. In DNA, the CDR3 is TGTGCCAGCTCCCGACAGTACTCCTACGAGCAGTACTTC. Translating it yields CASSRQYSYEQYF.

The CDR3 sequence: CATSRETRGGELFF. The DNA of the CDR3 is TGTGCCACCAGCAGAGAGACCAGGGGTGGGGAGCTGTTTTTT. The V and J genes are TRBV15 and TRBJ2-2; weak D call: TRBD1 (6 bases). The CDR3 contains 14 residues. The V gene's germline CDR1 is LNHNV and CDR2 YYDKDF (reference sequence). The V end was cut by 0 bases, the J end by 8 bases, with 10 bases between.

This clonotype was detected many times. The chain combines TRBV7-8 with TRBJ1-1; 7 bases map to TRBD1. V was clipped by 5 bases and J by 1 base; unmatched bases: 10. This CDR3 is built from 16 residues. Germline V CDR1 and CDR2: SGHVS, FQNEAQ. CDR3: CASSGQQDRANTEAFF. The CDR3 DNA reads as TGTGCCAGCAGCGGTCAACAAGACAGGGCGAACACTGAAGCTTTCTTT.

This clonotype was picked up many times. The gene calls are TRBV20-1 and TRBJ2-5, with 8 bases aligning to TRBD1. The V gene's germline CDR1 is DFQATT and CDR2 SNEGSKA (reference sequence). The CDR3 consists of 15 residues. V shed 2 bases, J shed 5 bases, and the junction held 10 bases outside the gene matches. The CDR3 region is CSARHPGTGRETQYF. CDR3 bases: TGCAGTGCTAGACATCCTGGGACAGGACGGGAGACCCAGTACTTC.

This clonotype appeared a few times. The chain recombines TRBV7-2 with TRBJ2-7; 8 positions match TRBD2. The V gene's germline CDR1 is SGHTA and CDR2 FQGNSA. J lost 7 bases, V lost 6 bases, and 8 bases had no gene match. This CDR3 has 13 residues. CDR3 in DNA: TGTGCCAGCAGGTTTTTGGCGGGAGGTGAGCAGTACTTC. Protein: CASRFLAGGEQYF.

This clonotype was recorded at least ten times. V and J are TRBV7-2 and TRBJ1-1; D is ambiguous. In germline, CDR1 is SGHTA, CDR2 FQGNSA. V was trimmed by 0 bases and J by 4 bases, leaving 15 bases between them. This CDR3 has 16 amino acids. This chain's CDR3 is CASSLARGQLGTEAFF. The CDR3 DNA reads TGTGCCAGCAGCTTAGCGAGAGGGCAGCTGGGCACTGAAGCTTTCTTT.

Remarks on this clonotype: The germline gene is not matched at one end of the junction; a read error may be the cause. The CDR3 reads CASGTSGDFYGQYF. The CDR3 DNA reads TGTGCCAGCGGAACATCGGGGGATTTCTACGGGCAGTACTTC. This rearrangement joins TRBV9 to TRBJ2-7, with TRBD2 as a possible D gene (6 bases). The germline CDR1 and CDR2 sequences are SGDLS and YYNGEE. CDR3 size: 14 residues.

This clonotype was recorded at least ten times. The chain employs TRBV10-1 and TRBJ1-5; D call uncertain. From germline, CDR1 is WNHNN and CDR2 SYGVQD (reference sequence). The CDR3 consists of 14 residues. The ends were cut back, 7 bases at V and 7 bases at J, with 17 bases in the middle. The CDR3 DNA reads TGCGCCAGCATCCCTCCAAAAGCGTGGCAGCCCCAGCATTTT. It translates to CASIPPKAWQPQHF.

The chain combines TRBV19 with TRBJ1-1; no clear D gene. This CDR3 region has 14 residues. Germline V CDR1 and CDR2: LNHDA, SQIVND (reference sequence). V gave up 5 bases and J gave up 0 bases, with 10 bases separating them. CDR3 coding DNA: TGTGCCAGTAGTGCGTATAACATGAACACTGAAGCTTTCTTT. Protein: CASSAYNMNTEAFF.

This clonotype was counted many times. The chain couples TRBV24-1 to TRBJ1-2, with unresolved D. The CDR3 is 11 residues long. From germline, CDR1 is KGHDR and CDR2 SFDVKD. The ends were cut back, 4 bases at V and 8 bases at J, with 7 bases in the middle. This chain's CDR3 is CATSDPRGYTF. CDR3 DNA: TGTGCCACCAGTGACCCAAGGGGCTACACCTTC.

V usage is TRBV10-3 and J usage is TRBJ2-7; TRBD1 aligns across 9 bases. V shed 10 bases and J 6 bases; nucleotides not matched to a gene: 13. This CDR3 has 14 residues. Germline CDR1 reads ENHRY; CDR2 reads SYGVKD. The CDR3: CATTGGAKAGEQYF. The DNA for the CDR3 is TGTGCCACTACAGGGGGCGCAAAGGCCGGCGAGCAGTACTTC.

This clonotype was picked up many times. The chain carries TRBV3-1 and TRBJ2-7; D uncertain. The germline CDR1 and CDR2 sequences are LGHDT and YNNKEL (reference sequence). V lost 0 bases, J lost 3 bases, and 6 bases lay in between. This CDR3 contains 13 residues. CDR3 sequence reads: CASSQELGYEQYF. DNA of the CDR3: TGTGCCAGCAGCCAAGAGCTAGGCTACGAGCAGTACTTC.

This clonotype has at least ten counts. The J gene is TRBJ2-2, the V gene TRBV7-3; possible D gene TRBD1, 6 bases. There are 14 residues in the CDR3. The V end lost 9 bases, the J end lost 4 bases, and 15 bases lay between the germline ends. Looked up from germline, CDR1 is SGHTA and CDR2 is FQGTGA. As DNA, the CDR3 is TGTGCCAGTAAGGGCGAAGGGGGCACCGGGGAGCTGTTTTTT. The encoded protein is CASKGEGGTGELFF.

This clonotype was counted at least ten times. The V gene is TRBV5-1, the J gene TRBJ1-2; TRBD1 is a possible D gene (6 bases). The V and J ends lost 7 bases and 6 bases respectively, with 16 bases between them. The CDR3 extends over 13 amino acids. The germline CDR1 and CDR2 sequences are SGHRS and YFSETQ. CDR3 coding DNA: TGCGCCAGCGCCCTGACAGGCCCCAATGGCTACACCTTC. It is translated as CASALTGPNGYTF.

This clonotype was recorded many times. The chain carries TRBV28 and TRBJ2-2, with D unclear. Germline V gene lookup returns CDR1 MDHEN and CDR2 SYDVKM. V lost 1 base to trimming and J lost 6 bases, with 15 bases between them. The CDR3 runs 16 residues. CDR3 sequence reads: CASSLYVGREAGELFF. In DNA, the CDR3 is TGTGCCAGCAGTTTATATGTAGGACGAGAGGCCGGGGAGCTGTTTTTT.

In its sample, this clonotype was seen many times. The chain has TRBV2 and TRBJ2-4; weak D call: TRBD2 (5 bases). Germline CDR1 and CDR2: SNHLY and FYNNEI. V was cut by 7 bases and J by 0 bases, with 13 bases left in between. The CDR3 contains 15 residues. CDR3 sequence (DNA): TGTGCCAGCATGCCGGACTTCGTAGCCAAAAACATTCAGTACTTC. Its translation is CASMPDFVAKNIQYF. Variable domain in full (rest from reference TRBV2 and TRBJ2-4): EPEVTQTPSHQVTQMGQEVILRCVPISNHLYFYWYRQILGQKVEFLVSFYNNEISEKSEIFDDQFSVERPDGSNFTLKIRSTKLEDSAMYFCASMPDFVAKNIQYFGAGTRLSVL.

This clonotype was observed many times. This chain joins TRBV12-3 or TRBV12-4 and TRBJ1-6; 9 bases agree with TRBD1. This CDR3 has 14 residues. Trimming removed 6 bases from V and 7 bases from J; junction bases left unmatched: 4. CDR3: CASRQTGGNSPLHF. CDR3 DNA sequence: TGTGCCAGCAGACAGACAGGGGGAAATTCACCCCTCCACTTT.

This clonotype was found a few times. The rearrangement joins TRBV29-1 to TRBJ1-1; D call uncertain. This CDR3 region has 13 residues. Germline CDR1 reads SQVTM; CDR2 reads ANQGSEA. V lost 4 bases and J 1 base, leaving 10 bases between the germline ends. The CDR3 region has the DNA TGCAGCGTTGGTTTCCGGGGGAACACTGAAGCTTTCTTT. Its translation is CSVGFRGNTEAFF.

This clonotype was recorded at least ten times. The rearrangement uses TRBV3-1 and TRBJ2-5, with TRBD1 identical over 7 bases. This CDR3 region has 16 residues. Germline CDR1 reads LGHDT; CDR2 reads YNNKEL (reference sequence). Trimming took 3 bases from V and 2 from J; bases not matched to a gene: 9. DNA for the CDR3: TGTGCCAGCAGCCAGGAGACAGGGAGTAGTCAAGAGACCCAGTACTTC. It codes for CASSQETGSSQETQYF.

V is TRBV24-1 and J is TRBJ2-7; maybe TRBD1 (6 bases). The germline V and J ends were trimmed by 3 bases and 6 bases, with 11 bases remaining between them. Germline CDR1 and CDR2: KGHDR and SFDVKD. The CDR3 sequence is 13 residues long. CDR3 DNA: TGTGCCACCAGTGATGGGACATTAGGCGAGCAGTACTTC. It specifies CATSDGTLGEQYF.

This clonotype was seen only a few times. The chain links TRBV4-1 to TRBJ2-7; TRBD2 aligns across 8 bases. The CDR3 spans 19 residues. Germline V gives CDR1 MGHRA, CDR2 YSYEKL. Trimming at V came to 1 base and at J to 0 bases, leaving 14 bases not matched to a gene. This CDR3 is CASSQVFERGPSSSYEQYF. The CDR3 DNA sequence: TGCGCCAGCAGCCAAGTGTTCGAGCGGGGGCCTTCTAGCTCCTACGAGCAGTACTTC.